The T cell receptor (beta chain) described here comes from a study of technical replicates of blood from a handful of donors (dated by TCRdb to about 2017). Trimming at the junction amounts to 7 bases on V and 4 bases on J, and the germline ends lie 16 bases apart. The germline V gene (reference sequence) specifies LNHDA as CDR1 and SQIVND as CDR2. The CDR3 has 14 amino acids, counting the end cysteine and phenylalanine. Only CDR3 DNA is held: 42 bases, read in frame from base 1. Libraries came from the immunoSEQ multiplex PCR assay. The immuneACCESS repertoire file appears here via TCRdb, limited to in-frame rearrangements. These files lack a portion of the clones; in checked studies, under half of the deficit traces to unresolved V genes, and the cause of the others is not known. Within this sample are some 80,000 clones, with around 90% of them counted one time only. The ten largest clones represent 0.25% to 0.35% of the sample.

Notes on this clone: It lacks a known antigen. Base quality data are lacking; no much larger clone is found one base away.

The TCR was taken from a human donor in good health. Sequencing used T cells isolated from PBMCs. Rearrangement joined TRBV19 to TRBJ1-1, with the D segment identity uncertain. The CDR3 reads as follows: CASIPSPAGTEAFF. The bases read TGTGCCAGTATCCCGTCGCCAGCAGGCACTGAAGCTTTCTTT.